This TCR beta chain appears in the sequencing data of a study of cytomegalovirus exposure and HLA in healthy donors. The CDR3 runs to 15 residues. Per the germline V gene, CDR1 is SGHDN and CDR2 is FVKESK. V lost 4 bases and J lost 6, with 17 bases in between. Donors were ostensibly healthy at sampling, although undocumented immune exposures were probable. Findings of the study overall: The listing of roughly 160 TCR beta chains classed them as cytomegalovirus-associated. TRBV6-2, TRBV6-3 and some other V segments were excluded as indistinguishable. From TCR beta sequences, most subjects' HLA-A and HLA-B alleles were reportedly predicted accurately.

PCR used 60 Vbeta primers and 13 Jbeta primers. Some clones are missing from TCRdb's copy, which holds only in-frame ones; the method was immunoSEQ multiplex PCR. This table has some 200,000 clones, roughly 90% appearing once. Remarks on this clone: Its antigen is still unknown.

The rearrangement joins TRBV14 to TRBJ2-3, with a possible D match to TRBD2 (6 bases). The sequence derives from a girl in the first two years of life in good health and CMV-seronegative. The sample comprised PBMCs. The CDR3 nucleotides are TGTGCCAGCAGCCTCGACCCCGGGGGTGAGGATACGCAGTATTTT. This translates into CASSLDPGGEDTQYF.